These T cell receptor beta chains were read from a single sample in a study of graft-versus-host responses after intestinal transplantation. Their target antigens are unknown. Generated by immunoSEQ multiplex PCR, the TCRdb table keeps only in-frame clones and is missing some. The data contain under 150,000 clones, approximately 95% of them singletons. Sequencing used unstimulated CD4+ T cells sorted from spleen or lymph node cells, obtained before intestinal transplant. These receptors all stem from a human donor who received an intestinal transplant. Both conserved end residues are part of each CDR3. The D gene is left open where the match is weak. Clone size is not always given. Where it is, it says once, few, many or a class for expanded clones.

V: TRBV30; D: TRBD1; J: TRBJ1-4; size: once; CDR3: CAWSSQGGEKLFF
V: TRBV19; D: .; J: TRBJ2-4; size: .; CDR3: CASSEQGQGNIQYF
V: TRBV7-8; D: TRBD1; J: TRBJ1-4; size: few; CDR3: CASSSRDRGRSNEKLFF
V: TRBV7-3; D: TRBD2; J: TRBJ2-3; size: .; CDR3: CASSLNPSGSDTQYF
V: TRBV10-3; D: .; J: TRBJ2-1; size: .; CDR3: CAISESRRGYDNEQFF
V: TRBV27; D: TRBD1; J: TRBJ1-1; size: .; CDR3: CASSRPGQGATEAFF
V: TRBV7-8; D: TRBD1; J: TRBJ2-2; size: .; CDR3: CASSSAGGAFRTGELFF
V: TRBV5-1; D: TRBD1; J: TRBJ1-5; size: once; CDR3: CASSSGQGNQPQHF
V: TRBV30; D: TRBD2; J: TRBJ2-2; size: once; CDR3: CAWTSGSTGELFF
V: TRBV28; D: .; J: TRBJ2-2; size: .; CDR3: CVVEGGTGELFF
V: TRBV11-2; D: TRBD1; J: TRBJ1-2; size: .; CDR3: CASSLRGTGGNYGYTF
V: TRBV2; D: .; J: TRBJ1-5; size: .; CDR3: CASRGRVQPQHF
V: TRBV10-3; D: TRBD1; J: TRBJ2-4; size: .; CDR3: CAIRAAGGDKNIQYF
V: TRBV10-2; D: TRBD2; J: TRBJ2-2; size: .; CDR3: CASSVRTSGNTGELFF
V: TRBV4-2; D: .; J: TRBJ2-3; size: .; CDR3: CASSQGVTDTQYF
V: TRBV7-9; D: .; J: TRBJ2-7; size: .; CDR3: CANPKDVSYEQYF
V: TRBV6-5; D: .; J: TRBJ2-3; size: .; CDR3: CASKIQDTQYF
V: TRBV7-3; D: .; J: TRBJ2-7; size: few; CDR3: CASSSGPSEQYF
V: TRBV7-9; D: TRBD1; J: TRBJ1-1; size: .; CDR3: CAGRGYTEAFF
V: TRBV5-1; D: .; J: TRBJ2-5; size: .; CDR3: CASSKGRGAETQYF
V: TRBV6-1; D: .; J: TRBJ2-1; size: .; CDR3: CASSVGTTYNEQFF
V: TRBV5-4; D: TRBD1; J: TRBJ1-2; size: .; CDR3: CATRQGALYYGYTF
V: TRBV27; D: .; J: TRBJ1-2; size: .; CDR3: CASSSIGGDYGYTF
V: TRBV5-6; D: TRBD1; J: TRBJ1-2; size: .; CDR3: CASSLAGTGGIYGYTF
V: TRBV9; D: .; J: TRBJ2-2; size: .; CDR3: CASSVVAVSNTGELFF
V: TRBV5-1; D: .; J: TRBJ2-5; size: .; CDR3: CASSFSPSRRHQETQYF
V: TRBV7-3; D: TRBD2; J: TRBJ2-7; size: .; CDR3: CASSWRAGVGYEQYF
V: TRBV6-6; D: .; J: TRBJ2-1; size: .; CDR3: CASSYSGWQFF
V: TRBV28; D: .; J: TRBJ1-2; size: .; CDR3: CASSTGNYGYTF
V: TRBV30; D: TRBD1; J: TRBJ1-4; size: .; CDR3: CAWSGQGANEKLFF
V: TRBV5-8; D: .; J: TRBJ2-2; size: few; CDR3: CARTHTGELFF
V: TRBV9; D: .; J: TRBJ1-2; size: once; CDR3: CASSGIGVDGYTF
V: TRBV18; D: .; J: TRBJ1-1; size: .; CDR3: CASSPERVMNTEAFF
V: TRBV6-1; D: .; J: TRBJ1-2; size: .; CDR3: CASSETPIGRQAYGYTF
V: TRBV27; D: .; J: TRBJ2-7; size: .; CDR3: CASSLGRNDHYEQYF
V: TRBV9; D: TRBD2; J: TRBJ2-3; size: .; CDR3: CASSKTGTSATDTQYF
V: TRBV29-1; D: .; J: TRBJ1-5; size: .; CDR3: CSVGGGSNQPQHF
V: TRBV6-5; D: .; J: TRBJ1-3; size: .; CDR3: CASSYSAGFGNTIYF